This entry lists 25 T cell receptor beta chains sequenced from one sample in a study of T cell responses to AZD1222 COVID-19 vaccine. The data were produced by immunoSEQ multiplex PCR, yet TCRdb's version contains in-frame clones alone and is incomplete. The sample has around 120,000 clones, around 92% seen once. The source was peripheral blood, collected on day 0 of AZD1222 vaccination. The receptors shown here come from an adult in good health.

The chain combines TRBV4-2 with TRBJ2-7; 13 nucleotides match TRBD2. Trimming removed 1 base from V and 2 bases from J; junction bases left unmatched: 2. The CDR3 has 16 amino acids. Germline CDR1 is LGHNA and CDR2 is YNFKEQ. The DNA of the CDR3 is TGTGCCAGCAGCCAAGGGACTAGCGGGAGAACCTACGAGCAGTACTTC. This gives the protein CASSQGTSGRTYEQYF.

CDR3 amino acids: CASSTPGEIYEQYF. CDR3 in DNA: TGTGCCAGTAGTACCCCGGGAGAGATATACGAGCAGTACTTC. This chain joins TRBV19 and TRBJ2-7; possibly TRBD2 for D (6 bases). Germline V CDR1 and CDR2: LNHDA, SQIVND (reference sequence). This CDR3 is 14 amino acids long. Between the trimmed V and J ends, which lost 4 bases and 4 bases, there was a span of 14 bases. The full variable domain, with the rest looked up from reference TRBV19 and TRBJ2-7, is DGGITQSPKYLFRKEGQNVTLSCEQNLNHDAMYWYRQDPGQGLRLIYYSQIVNDFQKGDIAEGYSVSREKKESFPLTVTSAQKNPTAFYLCASSTPGEIYEQYFGPGTRLTVT.

The chain has TRBV13 and TRBJ1-2; 9 positions match TRBD1. The CDR3 totals 14 residues. V shed 4 bases, J shed 5 bases, and the junction held 5 bases outside the gene matches. Germline CDR1 PRHDT, CDR2 FYEKMQ (reference sequence). CDR3 protein: CASSYRDRDYGYTF. CDR3 sequence (DNA): TGTGCCAGCAGCTACCGGGACAGGGATTATGGCTACACCTTC.

The V gene is TRBV6-5, the J gene TRBJ2-1; the D gene is possibly TRBD2 (6 bases). Germline CDR1 is MNHEY and CDR2 is SVGAGI. The CDR3 sequence is 15 residues long. V shed 11 bases and J shed 7 bases, with 24 bases lying between them. The CDR3 loop reads CAAGLSGTVRNEQFF. The DNA for the CDR3 is TGTGCCGCGGGACTCTCCGGGACGGTGCGGAATGAGCAGTTCTTC.

The chain is built from TRBV24-1 and TRBJ2-1; 16 bases align to TRBD2. CDR3 size: 18 residues. Germline CDR1 reads KGHDR; CDR2 reads SFDVKD. The ends lost 9 bases at V and 2 bases at J; junction bases unmatched: 9. CDR3 protein: CATSPGTSGRGAYNEQFF. CDR3 nucleotide sequence: TGTGCCACCTCACCCGGGACTAGCGGGAGGGGAGCCTACAATGAGCAGTTCTTC.

The V gene is TRBV7-8, the J gene TRBJ1-1; maybe TRBD1 (6 bases). The CDR3 has 14 residues. Trimming stripped 4 bases from V and 3 bases from J, with 12 bases between. Germline loops: CDR1 SGHVS, CDR2 FQNEAQ. The CDR3 region is CASSSLTGYTEAFF. The CDR3 region has the DNA TGTGCCAGCAGCTCGCTGACAGGTTACACTGAAGCTTTCTTT.

This chain uses TRBV29-1 with TRBJ2-7; D remains unclear. The ends were cut back, 4 bases at V and 2 bases at J, with 6 bases in the middle. Germline V gene lookup returns CDR1 SQVTM and CDR2 ANQGSEA. The CDR3 totals 11 residues. The CDR3 DNA reads as TGCAGCGTTGTTGAAGCCTACGAGCAGTACTTC. Its translation is CSVVEAYEQYF.

CDR3 in DNA: TGTGCCAGCAGCCCCCTAAGGGCCAGCGGTTCACCCCTCCACTTT. Amino acid sequence: CASSPLRASGSPLHF. The chain couples TRBV3-1 (or the pseudogene TRBV3-2) to TRBJ1-6; D gene unclear. The germline V gene has CDR1 LGHDT and CDR2 YNNKEL (reference sequence). The CDR3 is 15 amino acids. V was pared by 4 bases and J by 9 bases, with 16 bases between.

This chain uses TRBV6-5 with TRBJ1-5, with unresolved D. The germline V gene has CDR1 MNHEY and CDR2 SVGAGI. Trimming cost V 4 bases and J 4 bases, with 14 bases left between them. The CDR3 has 15 amino acids. This CDR3 reads CASSSHGGRNQPQHF. CDR3 DNA sequence: TGTGCCAGCAGTTCCCATGGAGGTAGAAATCAGCCCCAGCATTTT.

The V gene is TRBV5-1, the J gene TRBJ2-5, with TRBD2 matching over 9 bases. Germline trimming cut 4 bases from V and 7 bases from J; bases unmatched to any gene: 11. Per the germline V gene, CDR1 is SGHRS and CDR2 is YFSETQ. This CDR3 has 15 amino acids. The CDR3 loop is CASSGRGTSRMTQYF. CDR3 in DNA: TGCGCCAGCAGCGGACGCGGGACTAGCCGGATGACCCAGTACTTC.

This CDR3 is CASSPLGRAPPGELFF. In DNA, the CDR3 is TGTGCCAGCAGCCCCCTAGGGAGGGCCCCTCCCGGGGAGCTGTTTTTT. V gene TRBV3-1 (or the pseudogene TRBV3-2) combines with J gene TRBJ2-2; the match to TRBD2 covers 7 bases. The ends lost 4 bases at V and 6 bases at J; junction bases unmatched: 11. The germline gives CDR1 LGHDT, CDR2 YNNKEL (reference sequence). This CDR3 has 16 residues.

This chain joins TRBV19 and TRBJ1-6, with D uncertain. In germline, CDR1 is LNHDA, CDR2 SQIVND (reference sequence). V lost 1 base and J 9 bases, leaving 7 bases between the germline ends. The CDR3 runs to 13 residues. The CDR3 reads CASSIGASSPLHF. The CDR3 nucleotides are TGTGCCAGTAGTATAGGGGCGAGTTCACCCCTCCACTTT.

V usage is TRBV20-1 and J usage is TRBJ2-3, with D maybe TRBD1 (5 bases). The CDR3 is made up of 15 amino acids. Germline CDR1 is DFQATT and CDR2 is SNEGSKA (reference sequence). The V end lost 3 bases, the J end lost 6 bases, and 19 bases lay between the germline ends. The chain's CDR3 is CSASQGTTFADTQYF. CDR3 DNA sequence: TGCAGTGCTAGTCAGGGTACTACATTTGCGGATACGCAGTATTTT.

The genes are TRBV2 and TRBJ2-5; D unresolved. The CDR3 extends over 14 amino acids. Trimming removed 8 bases from V and 1 base from J, with 14 bases in between. Germline CDR1 is SNHLY and CDR2 is FYNNEI. CDR3 bases: TGTGCCAGCCCGACGAAAGATGTCCAAGAGACCCAGTACTTC. Translated: CASPTKDVQETQYF.

A word on this clone: Within the sample, other DNA sequences also encode this same CDR3. The gene calls are TRBV5-1 and TRBJ2-7; tentatively, D is TRBD1 (5 bases). V was shortened by 0 bases and J by 4 bases, with 5 bases between the two germline ends. Germline V gives CDR1 SGHRS, CDR2 YFSETQ. The CDR3 sequence is 12 residues long. CDR3 DNA: TGCGCCAGCAGCTTGGGACAGTACGAGCAGTACTTC. Translation gives CASSLGQYEQYF.

The chain combines TRBV9 with TRBJ2-5; tentatively, D is TRBD1 (5 bases). CDR1 and CDR2 from the germline V gene are SGDLS and YYNGEE. Between the trimmed V and J ends, which lost 0 bases and 5 bases, there was a span of 14 bases. The CDR3 extends over 15 amino acids. CDR3: CASSVEIGRVETQYF. DNA of the CDR3: TGTGCCAGCAGCGTAGAGATCGGCAGGGTGGAGACCCAGTACTTC.

This clone was found a few times. The chain recombines TRBV6-4 with TRBJ2-7, with TRBD1 identical over 7 bases. The germline V gene encodes CDR1 MRHNA and CDR2 SNTAGT. The trim removed 3 bases at V and 0 bases at J, leaving 5 bases unmatched. CDR3 length: 15 amino acids. The chain's CDR3 is CASSEEAGGSYEQYF. As DNA, the CDR3 is TGTGCCAGCAGTGAAGAGGCAGGGGGCTCCTACGAGCAGTACTTC.

J is TRBJ2-1 and V is TRBV27; 10 bases are a match to TRBD1. The V gene end was trimmed by 5 bases and the J gene end by 8 bases; junction bases not matched to a gene: 9. This CDR3 spans 15 amino acids. Germline loops: CDR1 MNHEY, CDR2 SMNVEV (reference sequence). The CDR3, as DNA: TGTGCCAGCAGTCATCTAGGGACAGGGGTCGATGAGCAGTTCTTC. The encoded protein is CASSHLGTGVDEQFF.

The chain has TRBV5-4 and TRBJ2-7; TRBD1 matches at 7 bases. The length of the CDR3 is 15 residues. Unmatched junction bases numbered 10, after V lost 4 bases and J lost 3 bases. CDR1 is SGHNT and CDR2 is YYREEE in the germline V gene (reference sequence). This chain's CDR3 is CASSTSGTVIYEQYF. The CDR3 DNA follows: TGTGCCAGCAGCACCTCCGGGACAGTCATCTACGAGCAGTACTTC. Full variable domain (remainder filled in from reference TRBV5-4 and TRBJ2-7): ETGVTQSPTHLIKTRGQQVTLRCSSQSGHNTVSWYQQALGQGPQFIFQYYREEENGRGNFPPRFSGLQFPNYSSELNVNALELDDSALYLCASSTSGTVIYEQYFGPGTRLTVT.

This sequence joins TRBV15 and TRBJ2-3, with D unclear. CDR1 is LNHNV, CDR2 YYDKDF, per germline (reference sequence). The ends were cut back, 4 bases at V and 0 bases at J, with 8 bases in the middle. The CDR3 has 14 residues. This CDR3 reads CATSIRSSTDTQYF. In DNA, the CDR3 is TGTGCCACCAGCATTCGGAGTAGCACAGATACGCAGTATTTT.

The chain uses TRBV15 and TRBJ2-2; D uncertain. This CDR3 spans 15 amino acids. Trimming shortened V by 1 base and J by 1 base, and 7 bases separated the two germline ends. Germline lookup yields CDR1 LNHNV and CDR2 YYDKDF (reference sequence). CDR3 DNA sequence: TGTGCCACCAGCAGAGCAAGGGTGAACACCGGGGAGCTGTTTTTT. Translation gives CATSRARVNTGELFF.

The genes are TRBV2 and TRBJ1-1; D possibly corresponds to TRBD1 (5 bases). The CDR3 is made up of 13 amino acids. Trimming removed 7 bases from V and 4 bases from J, with 13 bases in between. Germline assignment: CDR1 SNHLY and CDR2 FYNNEI. This chain's CDR3 is CASTDKGITEAFF. The CDR3, as DNA: TGTGCCAGCACCGATAAGGGGATCACTGAAGCTTTCTTT.

This clone was observed once. The chain combines TRBV7-3 with TRBJ2-1, with D perhaps matching TRBD2 (5 bases). The CDR3 spans 16 residues. Trimming stripped 1 base from V and 5 bases from J, with 15 bases between. The V gene's germline CDR1 is SGHTA and CDR2 FQGTGA. The CDR3, as DNA: TGTGCCAGCAGCTTAAGAGCGACGCGGGTGAACAATGAGCAGTTCTTC. This codes for CASSLRATRVNNEQFF.

The V gene is TRBV11-3, the J gene TRBJ2-2; the D gene is possibly TRBD1 (6 bases). Trimming removed 1 base from V and 5 bases from J, with 17 bases in between. The germline gives CDR1 SGHNT, CDR2 YENEEA. This CDR3 comprises 17 residues. The CDR3 protein is CASSLGGGEPRTGELFF. The CDR3 nucleotides are TGTGCCAGCAGCTTAGGAGGGGGTGAACCCCGAACCGGGGAGCTGTTTTTT.

This chain links TRBV4-1 with TRBJ1-3; D unclear. CDR1 MGHRA and CDR2 YSYEKL come from the germline V gene. V was shortened by 0 bases and J by 4 bases, with 10 bases between the two germline ends. This CDR3 contains 15 residues. The CDR3 coding sequence is TGCGCCAGCAGCCAAGATAGATCAGGAGGAAACACCATATATTTT. Its translation: CASSQDRSGGNTIYF.